The present TCR beta chain was sequenced within a study of T cells in Graves' hyperthyroidism and ophthalmopathy. Study-level points and caveats: Stable hyperthyroidism was told apart from ophthalmopathy by a model built on 13 V-J features.

Amplification of TCR beta CDR3 regions was performed using RNA transcripts as template. The TCR CDR3 first-round RT-PCR relied on the HTBI primer set. In TCRdb, the multiplex PCR reads were re-called with MiXCR into one record per CDR3 protein. This table holds about 400,000 distinct CDR3 sequences, about 15% found once. Trimming stripped 3 bases from V and 1 base from J, with 15 bases between. The CDR3 runs to 15 residues. CDR1 is DFQATT and CDR2 is SNEGSKA in the germline V gene (reference sequence). On this clonotype: Antigen: not known.

Stability of Graves' hyperthyroidism was defined as absent ophthalmopathy progression within 18 months. This TCR derives from a woman between 25 and 40 years old with Graves' hyperthyroidism. The material sequenced was blood. This chain joins TRBV20-1 and TRBJ1-1; unclear D gene. This chain's CDR3 is CSARDHPGGNTEAFF. The DNA for the CDR3 is TGCAGTGCTAGGGACCATCCTGGAGGGAACACTGAAGCTTTCTTT.